This T cell receptor (beta chain) emerged from a study of blood T cell repertoires in COVID-19. Overall study context: The United States, Italy and Spain were the sources of the acute and convalescent COVID-19 samples. PBMCs, B-cell-depleted T cells, or T cells were the source of the cDNA or gDNA that made up the material.

CDR3 size: 16 residues. Germline V gene data show CDR1 as LNHNV and CDR2 as YYDKDF (reference sequence). With V trimmed by 5 bases and J by 4 bases, 5 bases remained unmatched. Study processing details: Amplification of reference gene primers provided the estimated nucleated cell counts. The assay was immunoSEQ multiplex PCR, and TCRdb's table has in-frame clones only and misses some. V and J calls and clone size are those listed in that table; D and trimming were worked out from the DNA. The table includes tens of thousands of clones, roughly 86% detected once. V is TRBV15 and J is TRBJ2-2, with 12 bases aligning to TRBD2. The sample taken for sequencing was peripheral blood. The TCR originated in a man aged 70 or older with acute or convalescent COVID-19. CDR3 coding DNA: TGTGCCACCAGCCCCGCGGGACTAGCGGGCACCGGGGAGCTGTTTTTT. This codes for CATSPAGLAGTGELFF.